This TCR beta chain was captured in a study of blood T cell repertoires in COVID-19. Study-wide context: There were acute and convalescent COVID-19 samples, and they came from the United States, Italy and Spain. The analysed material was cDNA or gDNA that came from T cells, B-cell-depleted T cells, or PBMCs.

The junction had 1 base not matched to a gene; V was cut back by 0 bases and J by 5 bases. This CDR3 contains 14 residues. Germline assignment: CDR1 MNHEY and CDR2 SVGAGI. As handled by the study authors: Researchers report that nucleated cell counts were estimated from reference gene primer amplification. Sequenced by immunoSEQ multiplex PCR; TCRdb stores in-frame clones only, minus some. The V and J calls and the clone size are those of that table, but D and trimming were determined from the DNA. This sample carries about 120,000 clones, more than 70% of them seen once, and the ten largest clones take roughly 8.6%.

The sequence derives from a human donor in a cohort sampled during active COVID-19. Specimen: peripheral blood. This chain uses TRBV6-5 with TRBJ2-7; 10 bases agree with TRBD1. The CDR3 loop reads CASSYSGTGDEQYF. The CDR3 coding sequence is TGTGCCAGCAGTTACTCCGGGACAGGGGACGAGCAGTACTTC.